The clone carrying this T cell receptor beta chain was picked up a small number of times. What it binds is not known. The sample belongs to a study of HIV-infected patients and healthy controls. V lost 1 base, J lost 6 bases, and 8 bases stayed unmatched. CDR3 size: 16 residues. CDR1 is SGHAT and CDR2 is FQNNGV in the germline V gene. Alpha and beta constant-region primers primed reverse transcription of approximately 0.55 ug RNA. Using multiplexing indices, alpha and beta chain libraries were generated apart by chain-specific third strand synthesis. MiXCR, run by TCRdb on the 5' RACE reads, gives a single entry per CDR3 protein. The sample consists of about 19,000 distinct CDR3 sequences, 7.5% to 9% of them appearing once. Study-wide points: The diversity differences were not explained by slight age and sex differences between study cohorts. When repertoires were size-matched, rare events in HIV-infected data became overweighted. Untreated HIV+ repertoires had roughly threefold fewer distinct CDR3s and lower Shannon diversity than healthy controls.

No cell fractionation was done, so the repertoire covers all unsorted peripheral blood T cells. RNA came from more than 2 ml of peripheral blood. The sample comprised blood. The receptor was derived from an adult in good health. The chain is built from TRBV11-2 and TRBJ2-2, with 7 positions matching TRBD1. The CDR3 nucleotides are TGTGCCAGCAGCTTAGGCAGATATGACAGGGCCGGGGAGCTGTTTTTT. Amino acid sequence: CASSLGRYDRAGELFF.